The present entry profiles one T cell receptor (beta chain) with its context. Its antigen is not identified. The CDR3 spans 17 residues. V lost 4 bases to trimming and J lost 0 bases, with 16 bases between them. The germline CDR1 and CDR2 sequences are LGHDT and YNNKEL (reference sequence). This entry comes from a study of T cells after yellow fever vaccination. The overall study: Researchers used SMART-Seq v4 Ultra Low Input to prepare fractions that had low cell numbers. Study results and limitations: A large majority of primary-vaccination clones showed up again after the booster (about 97% CD4, 88% CD8).

The TCR cDNA carried a universal primer site and UMIs from 5'RACE template switching. TCRdb passed the 5' RACE reads through MiXCR, listing each CDR3 protein once. Found here are hundreds of thousands of distinct CDR3 sequences, less than 4.5% of them singletons; the top ten hold around 24%. The clonotype was recovered from a man younger than 35 who received the YFV17D yellow fever vaccine. The chain carries TRBV3-1 and TRBJ2-1; the D gene is possibly TRBD1 (5 bases). Sequences were derived from PBMCs, sampled on the day of the yellow fever booster vaccination. Written as DNA, the CDR3 is TGTGCCAGCAGCCCAAGGGGCCGGACGGGCTCCTACAATGAGCAGTTCTTC. Residues: CASSPRGRTGSYNEQFF.